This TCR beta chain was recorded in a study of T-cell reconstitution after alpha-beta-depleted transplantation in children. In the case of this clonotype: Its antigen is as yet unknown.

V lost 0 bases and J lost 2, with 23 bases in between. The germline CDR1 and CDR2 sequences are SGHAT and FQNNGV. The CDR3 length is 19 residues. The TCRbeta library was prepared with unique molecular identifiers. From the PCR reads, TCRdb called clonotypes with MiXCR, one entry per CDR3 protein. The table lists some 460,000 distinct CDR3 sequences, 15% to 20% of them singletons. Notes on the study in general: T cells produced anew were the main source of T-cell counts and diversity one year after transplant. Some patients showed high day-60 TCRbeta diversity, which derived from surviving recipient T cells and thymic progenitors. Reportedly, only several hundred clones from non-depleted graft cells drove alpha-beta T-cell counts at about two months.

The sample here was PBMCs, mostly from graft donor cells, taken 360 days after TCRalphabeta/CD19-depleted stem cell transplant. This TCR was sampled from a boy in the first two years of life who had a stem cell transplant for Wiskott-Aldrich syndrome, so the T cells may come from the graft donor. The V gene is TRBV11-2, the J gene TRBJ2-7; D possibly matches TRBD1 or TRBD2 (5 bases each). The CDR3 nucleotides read TGTGCCAGCAGCTTAGACCGGGGCTGGAAGACGTTACCTCCCTACGAGCAGTACTTC. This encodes CASSLDRGWKTLPPYEQYF.